These 29 T cell receptor beta chains share one sample of origin, sequenced in a study of blood T cell repertoires in COVID-19. Profiling relied on immunoSEQ multiplex PCR, and the TCRdb table lists in-frame clones only, not all of them. Among 150,000 or so clones listed, more than 85% were seen once. Sequenced input: peripheral blood. These receptor sequences come from a man in his sixties with active or convalescent COVID-19.

This rearrangement joins TRBV19 to TRBJ1-6; TRBD1 aligns across 8 bases. The ends lost 7 bases at V and 7 bases at J; junction bases unmatched: 9. From germline, CDR1 is LNHDA and CDR2 SQIVND (reference sequence). There are 15 residues in the CDR3. The CDR3 reads CASTDWTGMNSPLHF. In nucleotides, the CDR3 is TGTGCCAGTACTGACTGGACAGGGATGAATTCACCCCTCCACTTT.

The chain employs TRBV9 and TRBJ1-2; D may be TRBD1 (6 bases). This CDR3 region has 13 residues. Germline V gene lookup returns CDR1 SGDLS and CDR2 YYNGEE. V was cut by 1 base and J by 5 bases, with 9 bases left in between. In DNA form, the CDR3 reads TGTGCCAGCAGCGTACAGGGGACGTATGGCTACACCTTC. Amino acids: CASSVQGTYGYTF.

The chain carries TRBV19 and TRBJ1-2; D is unclear. This CDR3 is 13 amino acids long. The V end was cut by 8 bases, the J end by 8 bases, with 18 bases between. Germline assignment: CDR1 LNHDA and CDR2 SQIVND (reference sequence). CDR3 coding DNA: TGTGCCAGTGACGACACCGGAGGAGGCGGCTACACCTTC. Translation: CASDDTGGGGYTF.

A single count supports this clone. The chain carries TRBV6-2 or TRBV6-3 and TRBJ1-6, with a weak D call TRBD1 (6 bases). CDR3 size: 14 residues. Germline lookup yields CDR1 MNHEY and CDR2 SVGEGT. V lost 3 bases and J lost 7, with 10 bases in between. The CDR3 nucleotides read TGTGCCAGCAGTTATGGCGGGGGCAATTCACCCCTCCACTTT. It is translated as CASSYGGGNSPLHF.

The chain joins TRBV18 to TRBJ1-2, with D perhaps matching TRBD1 (5 bases). Between the trimmed V and J ends, which lost 5 bases and 6 bases, there was a span of 13 bases. This CDR3 has 13 residues. Germline V lookup: CDR1 KGHSH, CDR2 LQKENI. The chain's CDR3 is CASSSNTGDGYTF. The CDR3, as DNA: TGTGCCAGCTCATCTAACACGGGGGATGGCTACACCTTC.

CDR3 region: CASSYDTSRTQYF. As DNA, the CDR3 is TGTGCCAGCAGTTACGACACGTCCAGGACCCAGTACTTC. This chain joins TRBV6-5 and TRBJ2-5; D is unresolved. Germline V gene lookup returns CDR1 MNHEY and CDR2 SVGAGI. V was shortened by 2 bases and J by 7 bases, with 11 bases between the two germline ends. CDR3 length: 13 amino acids.

The CDR3 DNA is TGTGCCATCAGTGAGGCCCCTCGTGCTAGCGGGAGGACTCTCACCGATTATGAGCAGTTCTTC. It translates to CAISEAPRASGRTLTDYEQFF. J is TRBJ2-1 and V is TRBV10-3; TRBD2 matches at 11 bases. Germline V CDR1 and CDR2: ENHRY, SYGVKD. This CDR3 is built from 21 residues. Germline trimming cut 2 bases from V and 8 bases from J; bases unmatched to any gene: 23.

V and J are TRBV2 and TRBJ2-2; TRBD2 might be the D (6 bases). CDR3 length equals 15 residues. Deletions cut 2 bases from V and 6 bases from J, with 13 bases between. The V gene's germline CDR1 is SNHLY and CDR2 FYNNEI. The CDR3 DNA is TGTGCCAGCAGTGAATGGAGTGGGGGGTCCGGGGAGCTGTTTTTT. Amino acids: CASSEWSGGSGELFF.

A single count supports this clone. This rearrangement joins TRBV7-3 to TRBJ1-1; possibly TRBD1 for D (5 bases). The CDR3 consists of 16 residues. Trimming stripped 5 bases from V and 2 bases from J, with 18 bases between. Germline CDR1 SGHTA, CDR2 FQGTGA. CDR3 protein: CASSPKGAYVNTEAFF. Written as DNA, the CDR3 is TGTGCCAGCAGCCCAAAAGGGGCCTATGTTAACACTGAAGCTTTCTTT.

This chain connects TRBV28 to TRBJ1-2; TRBD1 might be the D (6 bases). CDR1 and CDR2 (germline): MDHEN, SYDVKM. This CDR3 comprises 12 residues. Trimming removed 6 bases at V and 11 bases at J, with 16 bases between. The CDR3 reads CASSLGGAGYTF. CDR3 DNA sequence: TGTGCCAGCAGCCTAGGGGGAGCAGGTTACACCTTC.

The rearrangement links TRBV19 to TRBJ1-6; maybe TRBD1 (5 bases). The CDR3 is made up of 14 amino acids. Germline values: CDR1 LNHDA, CDR2 SQIVND (reference sequence). V lost 5 bases and J 6 bases, leaving 11 bases between the germline ends. The CDR3: CASSSGGLNSPLHF. CDR3 DNA: TGTGCCAGTAGTTCCGGGGGTCTTAATTCACCCCTCCACTTT.

The chain recombines TRBV28 with TRBJ2-3; D may be TRBD1 (6 bases). The CDR3 is 17 amino acids. V dropped 3 bases and J dropped 0 bases, with 16 bases sitting between them. Germline CDR1 and CDR2: MDHEN and SYDVKM. The CDR3 sequence is CASSFLHRAPSTDTQYF. CDR3 coding DNA: TGTGCCAGCAGTTTCCTACACAGGGCCCCTAGCACAGATACGCAGTATTTT.

This rearrangement joins TRBV6-2 or TRBV6-3 to TRBJ1-1; D not resolved. Germline V lookup: CDR1 MNHEY, CDR2 SVGEGT. Deletions cut 2 bases from V and 11 bases from J, with 21 bases between. This CDR3 has 15 amino acids. The DNA for the CDR3 is TGTGCCAGCAGTTACCCTCCCTTAGCCCTAAGGCAGGCTTTCTTT. Translated, it gives CASSYPPLALRQAFF.

This chain uses TRBV7-2 with TRBJ1-6; possibly TRBD1 for D (5 bases). This CDR3 contains 15 residues. Germline CDR1 and CDR2: SGHTA and FQGNSA. V was shortened by 0 bases and J by 3 bases, with 6 bases between the two germline ends. The chain's CDR3 is CASSLAQGYNSPLHF. CDR3 coding DNA: TGTGCCAGCAGCTTAGCGCAGGGCTATAATTCACCCCTCCACTTT.

This chain joins TRBV2 and TRBJ1-1, with TRBD1 as a possible D gene (6 bases). Per germline, CDR1 SNHLY and CDR2 FYNNEI. V was pared by 6 bases and J by 7 bases, with 15 bases between. The CDR3 totals 13 residues. The CDR3 DNA follows: TGTGCCAGCAGGGTAGACAGGAATAGTGAAGCTTTCTTT. Translating it yields CASRVDRNSEAFF.

The chain couples TRBV4-1 to TRBJ2-7; 11 bases are shared with TRBD1. The CDR3 has 15 amino acids. Germline CDR1 is MGHRA and CDR2 is YSYEKL. With V trimmed by 8 bases and J by 4 bases, 10 bases remained unmatched. Here the CDR3 DNA reads TGCGCCAGCTCAAGGGGCGGGACAGGGGGGTACGAGCAGTACTTC. Protein product: CASSRGGTGGYEQYF.

This clone was counted once. CDR3 protein: CAILGQGNYSNQPQHF. CDR3 in DNA: TGCGCCATCTTGGGACAGGGAAACTATAGCAATCAGCCCCAGCATTTT. V and J are TRBV5-1 and TRBJ1-5; 9 positions match TRBD1. CDR1 is SGHRS, CDR2 YFSETQ, per germline. This CDR3 contains 16 residues. V lost 9 bases and J lost 0; bases outside the gene matches: 10. The full variable domain, completed using reference TRBV5-1 and TRBJ1-5, is KAGVTQTPRYLIKTRGQQVTLSCSPISGHRSVSWYQQTPGQGLQFLFEYFSETQRNKGNFPGRFSGRQFSNSRSEMNVSTLELGDSALYLCAILGQGNYSNQPQHFGDGTRLSIL.

The chain employs TRBV7-2 and TRBJ1-2, with TRBD1 identical over 7 bases. Germline V gene lookup returns CDR1 SGHTA and CDR2 FQGNSA. The CDR3 is 14 residues long. Trimming removed 5 bases from V and 7 bases from J; junction bases left unmatched: 10. For the CDR3, the DNA is TGTGCCAGCAGCCCCCGGGACAGTACCACTGGCTACACCTTC. It specifies CASSPRDSTTGYTF. The full variable domain, completed using reference TRBV7-2 and TRBJ1-2, is GAGVSQSPSNKVTEKGKDVELRCDPISGHTALYWYRQSLGQGLEFLIYFQGNSAPDKSGLPSDRFSAERTGGSVSTLTIQRTQQEDSAVYLCASSPRDSTTGYTFGSGTRLTVV.

The chain combines TRBV6-2 or TRBV6-3 with TRBJ1-2; 7 nucleotides align to TRBD1. The trim removed 4 bases at V and 1 base at J, leaving 6 bases unmatched. The CDR3 length is 15 residues. Germline CDR1 reads MNHEY; CDR2 reads SVGEGT. CDR3 residues: CASSWDGQVNYGYTF. The CDR3 bases are TGTGCCAGCAGTTGGGATGGACAGGTTAACTATGGCTACACCTTC.

In its sample, this clone was seen a few times. The V call is TRBV7-2, the J call TRBJ1-2, with D possibly being TRBD1 (6 bases). This CDR3 spans 15 amino acids. V was cut by 6 bases and J by 0 bases, with 14 bases left in between. CDR1 SGHTA and CDR2 FQGNSA come from the germline V gene. The CDR3 region is CASRSQGRPNYGYTF. CDR3 DNA: TGTGCCAGCAGGTCACAGGGTAGACCTAACTATGGCTACACCTTC.

The CDR3 DNA reads as TGTGCCAGCAGCTTCACAGGGCCCAAAAACATTCAGTACTTC. Translation gives CASSFTGPKNIQYF. The chain uses TRBV5-7 and TRBJ2-4; tentative D call: TRBD1 (6 bases). TRBV5-7 is recorded as an ORF, its role being uncertain. This CDR3 region has 14 residues. V gave up 2 bases and J gave up 2 bases, with 8 bases separating them.

V gene TRBV27 combines with J gene TRBJ2-7; TRBD2 aligns across 11 bases. The germline CDR1 and CDR2 sequences are MNHEY and SMNVEV (reference sequence). The CDR3 length is 15 residues. V shed 3 bases, J shed 2 bases, and the junction held 3 bases outside the gene matches. Written as DNA, the CDR3 is TGTGCCAGCAGTTTCCTGACTAGCGGGACCTACGAGCAGTACTTC. Amino acids: CASSFLTSGTYEQYF.

This clone appeared a single time. This chain links TRBV6-6 with TRBJ2-3; 7 bases align to TRBD2. The CDR3 sequence is 15 residues long. CDR1 and CDR2 (germline): MNHNY, SVGAGI (reference sequence). With 2 bases clipped from V and 11 bases from J, the junction kept 13 bases outside the gene matches. The chain's CDR3 is CASSYAGTGGGGQYF. In nucleotides, the CDR3 is TGTGCCAGCAGTTACGCCGGGACTGGGGGGGGAGGGCAGTATTTT.

This chain connects TRBV11-2 to TRBJ2-2, with 10 bases fitting TRBD1. CDR3 length: 16 amino acids. CDR1 SGHAT and CDR2 FQNNGV come from the germline V gene. After removal of 4 bases from V and 3 bases from J, the junction contained 5 bases not matched to a gene. The CDR3 DNA sequence: TGTGCCAGCAGCTCCACCGGGACAGGGGACACCGGGGAGCTGTTTTTT. It translates to CASSSTGTGDTGELFF.

The V and J genes are TRBV11-2 and TRBJ2-2; TRBD2 matches 10 bases. CDR3 length equals 15 residues. Germline V gives CDR1 SGHAT, CDR2 FQNNGV. V shed 5 bases and J 3 bases; nucleotides not matched to a gene: 3. The CDR3 loop is CASSPSGRDTGELFF. The CDR3 DNA reads as TGTGCCAGCAGCCCTAGCGGGAGAGACACCGGGGAGCTGTTTTTT.

The chain recombines TRBV6-5 with TRBJ1-1; 12 nucleotides line up with TRBD1. CDR3 size: 14 residues. Germline V CDR1 and CDR2: MNHEY, SVGAGI. V gave up 8 bases and J gave up 11 bases; unmatched junction bases: 12. The CDR3 is CASPNPGQGARAFF. CDR3 DNA: TGTGCCAGCCCGAACCCGGGACAGGGGGCGAGGGCTTTCTTT.

The chain combines TRBV5-1 with TRBJ1-1, with TRBD1 matching 8 bases. V lost 2 bases and J lost 1; bases outside the gene matches: 4. From germline, CDR1 is SGHRS and CDR2 YFSETQ. This CDR3 has 15 amino acids. The CDR3 spells CASSLRTGRNTEAFF. The CDR3 DNA reads as TGCGCCAGCAGCTTACGGACAGGGAGGAACACTGAAGCTTTCTTT.

This clone was seen only a few times. This chain connects TRBV2 to TRBJ2-1; 8 bases are a match to TRBD1. CDR1 is SNHLY and CDR2 is FYNNEI in the germline V gene. This CDR3 has 16 amino acids. Trimming took 6 bases from V and 9 from J; bases not matched to a gene: 16. The CDR3: CASRDRTGRGLREQFF. CDR3 nucleotides: TGTGCCAGCAGGGACAGGACGGGCAGGGGGCTCCGTGAGCAGTTCTTC.

This clone was observed a few times. This sequence joins TRBV10-3 and TRBJ1-6, with D tentatively TRBD1 (5 bases). This CDR3 region has 16 residues. With 6 bases removed from V and 3 bases from J, the gap between germline ends came to 15 bases. CDR1 ENHRY and CDR2 SYGVKD come from the germline V gene. The CDR3 loop is CAIRPLGGSYNSPLHF. The CDR3 DNA sequence: TGTGCCATCAGACCGCTGGGGGGGAGCTATAATTCACCCCTCCACTTT.